This T cell receptor beta chain came from a study of shared clonotypes between healthy human individuals. Looked up from germline, CDR1 is SGHRS and CDR2 is YFSETQ. The CDR3 totals 14 residues. With V trimmed by 0 bases and J by 4 bases, 2 bases remained unmatched. To note about this clone: Other DNA sequences of this sample code for an identical CDR3.

The protocol was immunoSEQ multiplex PCR, while the TCRdb copy is restricted to in-frame clones and leaves out a portion. Here the sample spans about 2.3 million clones, 85% to 95% being singletons. The genes are TRBV5-1 and TRBJ2-3, with 7 bases aligning to TRBD2. The TCR originated in a man younger than 35 in good health. Some clones in this sample may be carry-over from other donors' samples. The sequenced material came from naive CD4+ T cells from PBMCs. Sample subset: CD45RA+ positively selected. CDR3 sequence (DNA): TGCGCCAGCAGCTTGGGTACTAGCGCAGATACGCAGTATTTT. This gives the protein CASSLGTSADTQYF.